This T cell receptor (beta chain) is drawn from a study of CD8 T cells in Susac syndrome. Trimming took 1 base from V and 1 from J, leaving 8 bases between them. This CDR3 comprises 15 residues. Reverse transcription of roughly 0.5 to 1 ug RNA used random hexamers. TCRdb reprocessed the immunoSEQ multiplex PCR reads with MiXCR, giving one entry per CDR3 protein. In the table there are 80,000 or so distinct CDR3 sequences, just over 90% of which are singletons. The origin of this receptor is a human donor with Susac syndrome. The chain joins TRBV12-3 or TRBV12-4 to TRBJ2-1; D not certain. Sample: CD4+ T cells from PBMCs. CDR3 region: CASSLGQVSYNEQFF. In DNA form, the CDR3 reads TGTGCCAGCAGTTTAGGGCAGGTTTCCTACAATGAGCAGTTCTTC.